The rows below give T cell receptor beta chains drawn from one sample of a study of beta chain features in type 1 diabetes. Some clones are missing from TCRdb's copy, which holds only in-frame ones; the method was immunoSEQ multiplex PCR. The repertoire includes hundreds of thousands of clones, around 15% of them detected once, and roughly 0.098% sits in the top ten. The sequencing sample was made of naive CD4+ T cells from blood. The receptors stem from a man aged 18 to 30 in good health. Each CDR3 is given with its conserved first and last residue. Each record gives: D gene, J gene, V gene, clone size, CDR3 protein, CDR3 DNA. D genes are given only for firm matches. Clone size, where shown, is once, few, many, or a class for clones that have expanded.

-	TRBJ1-2	TRBV19	few	CASSTIDSNYGYTF	TGTGCCAGTTCTACGATTGATTCTAACTATGGCTACACCTTC
-	TRBJ2-3	TRBV7-6	-	CASSLMAGSSTDTQYF	TGTGCCAGCAGCTTAATGGCAGGGTCTAGCACAGATACGCAGTATTTT
TRBD1	TRBJ2-3	TRBV6-5	-	CASSSPGGQGSDTQYF	TGTGCCAGCAGTTCCCCCGGGGGACAGGGGTCAGATACGCAGTATTTT
-	TRBJ2-1	TRBV10-3	-	CAIHWGVSSSYNEQFF	TGTGCCATACACTGGGGAGTTTCGAGCTCCTACAATGAGCAGTTCTTC
TRBD1	TRBJ1-4	TRBV19	few	CASSADRGATNEKLFF	TGTGCCAGTAGTGCTGACAGGGGAGCAACTAATGAAAAACTGTTTTTT
-	TRBJ1-2	TRBV4-3	-	CASSWISGGYTF	TGCGCCAGCAGCTGGATTTCGGGTGGCTACACCTTC
TRBD1	TRBJ2-6	TRBV6-1	few	CASSEARGQGASGANVLTF	TGTGCCAGCAGTGAAGCGCGAGGACAGGGGGCATCTGGGGCCAACGTCCTGACTTTC
-	TRBJ2-1	TRBV7-3	few	CASSAGTGSIEQFF	TGTGCCAGCAGTGCCGGAACAGGGTCTATTGAGCAGTTCTTC
-	TRBJ1-1	TRBV9	-	CASSVGQANTEAFF	TGTGCCAGCAGCGTTGGCCAGGCGAACACTGAAGCTTTCTTT
-	TRBJ2-3	TRBV4-1	-	CASSQAARGGKDTQYF	TGCGCCAGCAGCCAAGCGGCCCGGGGAGGAAAGGATACGCAGTATTTT
-	TRBJ2-5	TRBV28	-	CASSQGNLETQYF	TGTGCCAGCAGTCAGGGTAATCTCGAGACCCAGTACTTC
TRBD1	TRBJ1-1	TRBV5-1	-	CASSPTGADTEAFF	TGCGCCAGCAGCCCAACAGGGGCGGACACTGAAGCTTTCTTT
TRBD1	TRBJ2-7	TRBV7-2	few	CASSPRQGYEQYF	TGTGCCAGCAGCCCTCGACAGGGTTACGAGCAGTACTTC
-	TRBJ1-1	TRBV20-1	few	CSATRGAAFF	TGCAGTGCTACGAGGGGGGCGGCTTTCTTT
TRBD2	TRBJ2-7	TRBV7-2	-	CASSLASGRATYEQYF	TGTGCCAGCAGCTTAGCTAGCGGGAGGGCCACTTACGAGCAGTACTTC
-	TRBJ2-5	TRBV7-9	-	CASSFSIETQYF	TGTGCCAGCAGCTTTTCTATAGAGACCCAGTACTTC
-	TRBJ2-2	TRBV28	-	CASSLLRGELFF	TGTGCCAGCAGTCTCTTAAGAGGGGAGCTGTTTTTT
TRBD1	TRBJ1-3	TRBV25-1	-	CASSEYSDRDSGNTIYF	TGTGCCAGCAGTGAATATTCCGACAGGGACTCTGGAAACACCATATATTTT
TRBD1	TRBJ2-5	TRBV9	-	CASSVGGARGLQETQYF	TGTGCCAGCAGCGTAGGAGGGGCCAGGGGGCTTCAAGAGACCCAGTACTTC
-	TRBJ2-7	TRBV5-4	-	CASSLGQSYEQYF	TGTGCCAGCAGCTTGGGGCAGAGCTACGAGCAGTACTTC
-	TRBJ2-1	TRBV7-2	-	CASSFPRARDEQFF	TGTGCCAGCAGCTTTCCCAGGGCAAGGGATGAGCAGTTCTTC
TRBD1	TRBJ2-4	TRBV27	-	CASSPYRDRENIQYF	TGTGCCAGCAGTCCATACCGGGACAGAGAAAACATTCAGTACTTC
-	TRBJ1-1	TRBV30	once	CAWSAGDGTEAFF	TGTGCCTGGAGTGCGGGCGATGGGACTGAAGCTTTCTTT
-	TRBJ1-4	TRBV7-9	few	CASSPIWGGNEKLFF	TGTGCCAGCAGCCCTATTTGGGGGGGCAATGAAAAACTGTTTTTT
-	TRBJ2-1	TRBV28	-	CASTTSSYNEQFF	TGTGCCAGTACAACGAGCTCCTACAATGAGCAGTTCTTC
TRBD1	TRBJ1-2	TRBV6-5	few	CASSKFAQGDGYTF	TGTGCCAGCAGCAAATTCGCTCAGGGGGATGGCTACACCTTC
-	TRBJ2-7	TRBV28	-	CASSFPPSGHEQYF	TGTGCCAGCAGTTTCCCGCCGTCGGGCCACGAGCAGTACTTC
-	TRBJ2-3	TRBV7-2	few	CASSFILGTDTQYF	TGTGCCAGCAGCTTTATCTTGGGCACAGATACGCAGTATTTT
TRBD1	TRBJ2-2	TRBV10-3	-	CAMKQGALTGELFF	TGTGCCATGAAACAGGGGGCGCTGACCGGGGAGCTGTTTTTT